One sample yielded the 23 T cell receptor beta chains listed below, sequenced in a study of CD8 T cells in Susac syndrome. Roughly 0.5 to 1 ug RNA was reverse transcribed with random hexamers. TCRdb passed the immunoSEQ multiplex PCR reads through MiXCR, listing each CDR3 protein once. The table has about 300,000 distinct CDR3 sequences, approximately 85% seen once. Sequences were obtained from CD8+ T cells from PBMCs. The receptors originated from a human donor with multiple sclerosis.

In nucleotides, the CDR3 is TGTGCCACCAGTGACCGCGTGGGGACTAGCGGGAGTATGTGGGATACGCAGTATTTT. Its protein is CATSDRVGTSGSMWDTQYF. J is TRBJ2-3 and V is TRBV24-1; 14 bases are shared with TRBD2. Germline trimming cut 4 bases from V and 6 bases from J; bases unmatched to any gene: 14. The CDR3 runs 19 residues. The germline V gene encodes CDR1 KGHDR and CDR2 SFDVKD.

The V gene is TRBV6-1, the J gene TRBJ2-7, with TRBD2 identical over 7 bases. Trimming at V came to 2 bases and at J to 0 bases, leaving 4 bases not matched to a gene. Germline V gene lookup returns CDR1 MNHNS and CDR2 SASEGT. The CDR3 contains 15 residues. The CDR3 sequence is CASSELAASSYEQYF. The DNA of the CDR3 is TGTGCCAGCAGTGAACTAGCGGCCAGCTCCTACGAGCAGTACTTC.

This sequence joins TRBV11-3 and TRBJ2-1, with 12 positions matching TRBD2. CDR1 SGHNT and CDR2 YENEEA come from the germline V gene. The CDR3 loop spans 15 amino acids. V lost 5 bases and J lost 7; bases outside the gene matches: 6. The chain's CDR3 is CASSPTSGSGNEQFF. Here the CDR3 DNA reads TGTGCCAGCAGCCCGACTAGCGGGAGTGGGAATGAGCAGTTCTTC.

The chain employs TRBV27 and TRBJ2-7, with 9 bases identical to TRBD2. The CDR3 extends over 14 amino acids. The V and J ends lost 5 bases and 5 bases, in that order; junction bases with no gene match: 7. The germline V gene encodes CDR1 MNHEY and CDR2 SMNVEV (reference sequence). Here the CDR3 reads CASSVLAGVNEQYF. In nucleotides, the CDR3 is TGTGCCAGCAGTGTACTAGCGGGTGTAAACGAGCAGTACTTC.

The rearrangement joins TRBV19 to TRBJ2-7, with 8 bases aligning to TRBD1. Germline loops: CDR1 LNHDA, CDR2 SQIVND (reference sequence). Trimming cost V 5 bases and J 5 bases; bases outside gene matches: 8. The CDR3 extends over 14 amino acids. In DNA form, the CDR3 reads TGTGCCAGTAGTTTCAGGGGGCTGTCTGACGAGCAGTACTTC. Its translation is CASSFRGLSDEQYF.

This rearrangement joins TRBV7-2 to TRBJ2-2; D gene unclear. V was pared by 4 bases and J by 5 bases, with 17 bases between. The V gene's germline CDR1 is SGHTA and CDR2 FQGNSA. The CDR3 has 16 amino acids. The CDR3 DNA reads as TGTGCCAGCAGCTCCCAAGACTTGCCCGGAACCGGGGAGCTGTTTTTT. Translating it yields CASSSQDLPGTGELFF. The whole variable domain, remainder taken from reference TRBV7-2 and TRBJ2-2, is GAGVSQSPSNKVTEKGKDVELRCDPISGHTALYWYRQSLGQGLEFLIYFQGNSAPDKSGLPSDRFSAERTGGSVSTLTIQRTQQEDSAVYLCASSSQDLPGTGELFFGEGSRLTVL.

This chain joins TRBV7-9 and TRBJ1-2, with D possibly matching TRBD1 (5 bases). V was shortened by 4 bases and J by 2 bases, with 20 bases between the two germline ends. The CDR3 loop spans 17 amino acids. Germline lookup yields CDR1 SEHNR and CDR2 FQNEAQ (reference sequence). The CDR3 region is CASSSPPGTSWNYGYTF. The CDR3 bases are TGTGCCAGCAGCTCTCCACCCGGGACTTCCTGGAACTATGGCTACACCTTC.

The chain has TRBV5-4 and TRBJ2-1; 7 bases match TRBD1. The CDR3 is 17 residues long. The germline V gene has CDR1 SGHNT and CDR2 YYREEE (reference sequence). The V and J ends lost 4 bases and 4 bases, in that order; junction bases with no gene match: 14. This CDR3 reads CASSRFPPGQTYNEQFF. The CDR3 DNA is TGTGCCAGCAGCCGTTTCCCTCCGGGACAGACTTACAATGAGCAGTTCTTC.

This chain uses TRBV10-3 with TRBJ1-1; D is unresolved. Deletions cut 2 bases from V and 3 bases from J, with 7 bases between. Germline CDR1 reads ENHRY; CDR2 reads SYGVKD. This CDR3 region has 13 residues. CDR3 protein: CAISEMSYTEAFF. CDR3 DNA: TGTGCCATCAGTGAGATGTCCTACACTGAAGCTTTCTTT.

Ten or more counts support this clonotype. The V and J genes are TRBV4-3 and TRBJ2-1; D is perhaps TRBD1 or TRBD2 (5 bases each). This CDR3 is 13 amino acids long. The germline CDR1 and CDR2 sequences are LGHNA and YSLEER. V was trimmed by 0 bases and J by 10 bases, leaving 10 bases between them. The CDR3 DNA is TGCGCCAGCAGCCAAGACCCCAGGGACGAGCAGTTCTTC. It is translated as CASSQDPRDEQFF.

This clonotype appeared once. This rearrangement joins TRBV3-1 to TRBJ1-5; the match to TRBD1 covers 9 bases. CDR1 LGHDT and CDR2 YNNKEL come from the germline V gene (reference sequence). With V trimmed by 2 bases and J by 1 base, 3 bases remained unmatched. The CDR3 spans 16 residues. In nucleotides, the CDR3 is TGTGCCAGCAGCCAAAAACAGGGGGCCAGCAATCAGCCCCAGCATTTT. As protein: CASSQKQGASNQPQHF.

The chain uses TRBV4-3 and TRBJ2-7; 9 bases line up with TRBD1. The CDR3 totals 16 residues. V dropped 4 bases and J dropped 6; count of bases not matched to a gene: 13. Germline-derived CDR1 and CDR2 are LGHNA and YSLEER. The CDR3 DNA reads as TGCGCCAGCAGCCGATTAACCGGGACAGGGTCATCCGAGCAGTACTTC. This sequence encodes CASSRLTGTGSSEQYF.

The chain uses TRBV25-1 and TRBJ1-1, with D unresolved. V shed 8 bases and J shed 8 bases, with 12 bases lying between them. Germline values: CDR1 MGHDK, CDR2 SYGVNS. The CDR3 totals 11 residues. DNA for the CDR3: TGTGCCAGCGGGTCCCGGGCCGAAGCTTTCTTT. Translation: CASGSRAEAFF.

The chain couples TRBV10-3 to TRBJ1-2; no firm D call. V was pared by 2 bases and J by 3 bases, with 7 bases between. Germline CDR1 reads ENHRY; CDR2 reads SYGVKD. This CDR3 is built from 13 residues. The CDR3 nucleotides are TGTGCCATCAGTGAGCCCCCAGACTATGGCTACACCTTC. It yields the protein CAISEPPDYGYTF.

The CDR3 coding sequence is TGTGCCAGCAGCGCCTCCGGGGCCACAGATACGCAGTATTTT. Translated, it gives CASSASGATDTQYF. This rearrangement joins TRBV9 to TRBJ2-3; D possibly uses TRBD1 or TRBD2 (5 bases each). The CDR3 contains 14 residues. The V gene's germline CDR1 is SGDLS and CDR2 YYNGEE. V was pared by 3 bases and J by 2 bases, with 10 bases between.

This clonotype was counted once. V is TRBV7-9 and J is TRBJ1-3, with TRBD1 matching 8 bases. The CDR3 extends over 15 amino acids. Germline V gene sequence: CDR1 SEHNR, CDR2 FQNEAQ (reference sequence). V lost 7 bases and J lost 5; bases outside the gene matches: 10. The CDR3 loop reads CASIDDGQGRNTIYF. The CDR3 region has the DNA TGTGCCAGCATCGACGACGGACAGGGAAGAAACACCATATATTTT.

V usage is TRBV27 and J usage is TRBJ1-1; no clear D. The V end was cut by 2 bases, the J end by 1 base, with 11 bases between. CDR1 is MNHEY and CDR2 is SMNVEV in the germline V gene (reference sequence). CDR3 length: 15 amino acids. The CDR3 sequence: CASSLIQSTNTEAFF. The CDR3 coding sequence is TGTGCCAGCAGTTTAATACAGTCCACGAACACTGAAGCTTTCTTT.

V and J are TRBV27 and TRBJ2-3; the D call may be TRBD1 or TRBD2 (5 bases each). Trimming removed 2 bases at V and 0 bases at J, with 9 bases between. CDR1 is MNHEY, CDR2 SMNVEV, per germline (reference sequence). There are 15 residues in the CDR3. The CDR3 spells CASSLVGPSTDTQYF. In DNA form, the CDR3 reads TGTGCCAGCAGTTTAGTGGGACCCAGCACAGATACGCAGTATTTT.

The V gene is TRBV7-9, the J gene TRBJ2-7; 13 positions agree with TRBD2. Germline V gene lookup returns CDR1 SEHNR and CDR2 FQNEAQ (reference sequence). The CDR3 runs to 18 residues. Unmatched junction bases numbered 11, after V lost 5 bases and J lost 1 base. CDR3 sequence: CASSLSRTSGRQSYEQYF. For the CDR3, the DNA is TGTGCCAGCAGCCTATCCCGGACTAGCGGGAGACAGTCCTACGAGCAGTACTTC.

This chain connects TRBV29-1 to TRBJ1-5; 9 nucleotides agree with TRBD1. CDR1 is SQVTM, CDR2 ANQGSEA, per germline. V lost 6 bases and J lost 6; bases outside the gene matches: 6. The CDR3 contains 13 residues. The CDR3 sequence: CSVGQGVSQPQHF. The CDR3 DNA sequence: TGCAGCGTGGGACAGGGAGTAAGTCAGCCCCAGCATTTT.

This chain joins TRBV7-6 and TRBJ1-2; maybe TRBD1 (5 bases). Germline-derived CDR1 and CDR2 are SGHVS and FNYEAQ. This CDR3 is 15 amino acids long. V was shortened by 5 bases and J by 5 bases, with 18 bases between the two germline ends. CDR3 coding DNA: TGTGCCAGCAGCCACGGGAGGGGAATGGATTATGGCTACACCTTC. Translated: CASSHGRGMDYGYTF.

Written as DNA, the CDR3 is TGTGCCAGCAGTTCGACTAGCGGGCCCTACAATGAGCAGTTCTTC. This encodes CASSSTSGPYNEQFF. The genes are TRBV6-2 or TRBV6-3 and TRBJ2-1, with 10 bases that match TRBD2. Germline trimming cut 4 bases from V and 2 bases from J; bases unmatched to any gene: 2. Germline values: CDR1 MNHEY, CDR2 SVGEGT. CDR3 size: 15 residues.

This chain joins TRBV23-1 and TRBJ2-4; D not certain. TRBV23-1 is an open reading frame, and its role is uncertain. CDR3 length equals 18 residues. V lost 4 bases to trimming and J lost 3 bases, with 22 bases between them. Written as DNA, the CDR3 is TGCGCCAGCAGTCGAAGGTCCGGGCCCCTGGATAGCAAAAACATTCAGTACTTC. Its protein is CASSRRSGPLDSKNIQYF.